Below are 28 T cell receptor beta chains sequenced from a single sample in a study of T cell responses to AZD1222 COVID-19 vaccine. TCRdb's table, derived via immunoSEQ multiplex PCR, lists solely in-frame clones and lacks some. The repertoire holds some 94,000 clones, with just over 90% as singletons. Sequencing used peripheral blood, obtained on day 0 of AZD1222 vaccination. These receptors were obtained from an adult in good health.

This chain links TRBV4-1 with TRBJ2-1; 10 nucleotides agree with TRBD2. The ends lost 2 bases at V and 2 bases at J; junction bases unmatched: 9. Germline V gene lookup returns CDR1 MGHRA and CDR2 YSYEKL. The CDR3 is made up of 18 amino acids. CDR3 DNA: TGCGCCAGCAGCCAACGTCATCCAACTAGCGGGGCCTACAATGAGCAGTTCTTC. Translating gives CASSQRHPTSGAYNEQFF.

The chain employs TRBV6-5 and TRBJ2-4; TRBD2 might be the D (6 bases). CDR3 length equals 13 residues. The V end was cut by 6 bases, the J end by 10 bases, with 16 bases between. The germline CDR1 and CDR2 sequences are MNHEY and SVGAGI. The CDR3 DNA sequence: TGTGCCAGCAGATGGGGGGAGGAGGGTATTCAGTACTTC. This codes for CASRWGEEGIQYF.

The rearrangement uses TRBV14 and TRBJ2-3; 7 bases line up with TRBD2. J was trimmed by 2 bases and V by 4 bases; bases with no gene match: 6. CDR1 SGHDN and CDR2 FVKESK come from the germline V gene. This CDR3 has 15 amino acids. CDR3 amino acids: CASSPLASNTDTQYF. The CDR3 DNA reads as TGTGCCAGCAGCCCACTAGCGTCAAACACAGATACGCAGTATTTT. The whole variable domain, filled in from reference TRBV14 and TRBJ2-3, reads EAGVTQFPSHSVIEKGQTVTLRCDPISGHDNLYWYRRVMGKEIKFLLHFVKESKQDESGMPNNRFLAERTGGTYSTLKVQPAELEDSGVYFCASSPLASNTDTQYFGPGTRLTVL.

This clone was found a few times. CDR3 bases: TGTGCCAGCAGCCCGGGACAGATGAACACTGAAGCTTTCTTT. It yields the protein CASSPGQMNTEAFF. V and J are TRBV7-3 and TRBJ1-1; 7 bases line up with TRBD1. The CDR3 contains 14 residues. Germline V gene data show CDR1 as SGHTA and CDR2 as FQGTGA. Trimming cost V 5 bases and J 0 bases; bases outside gene matches: 3.

DNA for the CDR3: TGCGCCAGCAGTAACTTCTACGAGCAGTACTTC. Translating it yields CASSNFYEQYF. The chain recombines TRBV5-1 with TRBJ2-7; no reliable D call. Germline V lookup: CDR1 SGHRS, CDR2 YFSETQ. V was pared by 5 bases and J by 3 bases, with 6 bases between. The CDR3 extends over 11 amino acids. The full variable domain, with the rest looked up from reference TRBV5-1 and TRBJ2-7, is KAGVTQTPRYLIKTRGQQVTLSCSPISGHRSVSWYQQTPGQGLQFLFEYFSETQRNKGNFPGRFSGRQFSNSRSEMNVSTLELGDSALYLCASSNFYEQYFGPGTRLTVT.

This rearrangement joins TRBV7-9 to TRBJ1-6; 9 bases fit TRBD1. This CDR3 has 15 amino acids. V lost 5 bases and J lost 7; bases outside the gene matches: 6. Germline-derived CDR1 and CDR2 are SEHNR and FQNEAQ (reference sequence). DNA of the CDR3: TGTGCCAGCAGCAAACCGGGACAGGGAAATTCACCCCTCCACTTT. This encodes CASSKPGQGNSPLHF.

The chain carries TRBV9 and TRBJ2-3; TRBD2 agrees at 16 bases. Germline loops: CDR1 SGDLS, CDR2 YYNGEE. The CDR3 is 16 residues long. V lost 5 bases to trimming and J lost 0 bases; unmatched junction nucleotides: 0. The DNA of the CDR3 is TGTGCCAGCAGGGGACTAGCGGGAGGGAGCACAGATACGCAGTATTTT. Protein sequence: CASRGLAGGSTDTQYF. The full variable domain, rest sourced from reference TRBV9 and TRBJ2-3, is DSGVTQTPKHLITATGQRVTLRCSPRSGDLSVYWYQQSLDQGLQFLIQYYNGEERAKGNILERFSAQQFPDLHSELNLSSLELGDSALYFCASRGLAGGSTDTQYFGPGTRLTVL.

V and J are TRBV2 and TRBJ1-4, with unresolved D. This CDR3 spans 14 amino acids. Trimming left V 6 bases short and J 6 bases short, with 14 bases between. Germline V gives CDR1 SNHLY, CDR2 FYNNEI. The CDR3 loop is CASRTTRTDEKLFF. CDR3 DNA sequence: TGTGCCAGCAGGACGACAAGGACGGATGAAAAACTGTTTTTT. The full variable domain, its missing parts supplied by reference TRBV2 and TRBJ1-4, is EPEVTQTPSHQVTQMGQEVILRCVPISNHLYFYWYRQILGQKVEFLVSFYNNEISEKSEIFDDQFSVERPDGSNFTLKIRSTKLEDSAMYFCASRTTRTDEKLFFGSGTQLSVL.

The chain has TRBV5-6 and TRBJ1-1; D remains unclear. V was cut by 1 base and J by 0 bases, with 10 bases left in between. Germline V CDR1 and CDR2: SGHDT, YYEEEE. The CDR3 extends over 15 amino acids. The CDR3 DNA sequence: TGTGCCAGCAGCTTGCCCGGAGTCTTGAACACTGAAGCTTTCTTT. Protein product: CASSLPGVLNTEAFF.

The chain has TRBV3-1 (or the pseudogene TRBV3-2) and TRBJ1-5, with 7 bases matching TRBD1. This CDR3 contains 15 residues. Germline V gene sequence: CDR1 LGHDT, CDR2 YNNKEL (reference sequence). With 3 bases clipped from V and 1 base from J, the junction kept 3 bases outside the gene matches. Written as DNA, the CDR3 is TGTGCCAGCAGCCAGGGGACAGTAAGCAATCAGCCCCAGCATTTT. This encodes CASSQGTVSNQPQHF.

The chain links TRBV9 to TRBJ1-2, with D perhaps TRBD1 (6 bases). The V end lost 0 bases, the J end lost 3 bases, and 12 bases lay between the germline ends. The CDR3 has 15 residues. Germline loops: CDR1 SGDLS, CDR2 YYNGEE. The CDR3 spells CASSVENREDYGYTF. The CDR3 bases are TGTGCCAGCAGCGTAGAGAACAGGGAGGACTATGGCTACACCTTC.

The chain is built from TRBV6-6 and TRBJ2-1; possible D gene TRBD2, 5 bases. The CDR3 totals 13 residues. V shed 5 bases and J shed 7 bases, with 12 bases lying between them. Germline V gene data show CDR1 as MNHNY and CDR2 as SVGAGI (reference sequence). The CDR3 protein is CASSPNRGNEQFF. CDR3 DNA: TGTGCCAGCAGTCCAAACCGAGGGAATGAGCAGTTCTTC.

V gene TRBV9 combines with J gene TRBJ1-6; D might be TRBD1 (6 bases). There are 16 residues in the CDR3. Per germline, CDR1 SGDLS and CDR2 YYNGEE. Trimming cost V 4 bases and J 2 bases, with 13 bases left between them. CDR3 sequence reads: CASSQGDITYNSPLHF. Here the CDR3 DNA reads TGTGCCAGCAGCCAAGGGGACATTACCTATAATTCACCCCTCCACTTT.

This chain connects TRBV6-2 or TRBV6-3 to TRBJ1-1, with a weak D call TRBD1 (5 bases). Trimming shortened V by 5 bases and J by 1 base, and 11 bases separated the two germline ends. Germline CDR1 MNHEY, CDR2 SVGEGT. The CDR3 consists of 14 residues. CDR3 in amino acids: CASSKNTGNTEAFF. For the CDR3, the DNA is TGTGCCAGCAGTAAAAATACAGGGAACACTGAAGCTTTCTTT.

This clone appeared a single time. The chain joins TRBV7-3 to TRBJ2-3; TRBD2 matches at 8 bases. Germline V gene lookup returns CDR1 SGHTA and CDR2 FQGTGA. The CDR3 is 15 residues long. The V segment lost 2 bases and the J segment 3 bases; nucleotides outside the gene matches: 4. The CDR3 protein is CASSLVGLATDTQYF. The CDR3 bases are TGTGCCAGCAGCTTAGTCGGACTAGCAACAGATACGCAGTATTTT.

This rearrangement joins TRBV5-1 to TRBJ2-5, with TRBD1 as a possible D gene (5 bases). CDR3 length equals 14 residues. V shed 4 bases and J shed 5 bases, with 15 bases lying between them. Germline lookup yields CDR1 SGHRS and CDR2 YFSETQ. CDR3 sequence: CASSVQGIWETQYF. CDR3 coding DNA: TGCGCCAGCAGCGTCCAGGGAATCTGGGAGACCCAGTACTTC. Looking up the rest from reference TRBV5-1 and TRBJ2-5 gives the full variable domain: KAGVTQTPRYLIKTRGQQVTLSCSPISGHRSVSWYQQTPGQGLQFLFEYFSETQRNKGNFPGRFSGRQFSNSRSEMNVSTLELGDSALYLCASSVQGIWETQYFGPGTRLLVL.

The J gene is TRBJ2-7, the V gene TRBV5-1; the D call may be TRBD1 or TRBD2 (6 bases each). Trimming removed 0 bases at V and 1 base at J, with 14 bases between. There are 16 residues in the CDR3. From germline, CDR1 is SGHRS and CDR2 YFSETQ. The DNA of the CDR3 is TGCGCCAGCAGCTTGGATCTCGGGGGCTTTTCCTACGAGCAGTACTTC. This sequence encodes CASSLDLGGFSYEQYF.

This chain links TRBV6-5 with TRBJ2-3; 7 nucleotides match TRBD2. The CDR3 consists of 15 residues. With V trimmed by 7 bases and J by 3 bases, 10 bases remained unmatched. Germline lookup yields CDR1 MNHEY and CDR2 SVGAGI. In nucleotides, the CDR3 is TGTGCCAGCAAACGGGACTATACGTATACAGATACGCAGTATTTT. Its translation: CASKRDYTYTDTQYF.

The V gene is TRBV6-5, the J gene TRBJ1-5, with TRBD1 identical over 7 bases. Germline CDR1 reads MNHEY; CDR2 reads SVGAGI. This CDR3 is built from 15 residues. With V trimmed by 7 bases and J by 4 bases, 10 bases remained unmatched. The CDR3 nucleotides are TGTGCCAGCACCGCATTTCGACAGGGTAATCAGCCCCAGCATTTT. As protein: CASTAFRQGNQPQHF.

This sequence joins TRBV4-1 and TRBJ1-1; TRBD1 is a possible D gene (6 bases). This CDR3 is 16 amino acids long. From germline, CDR1 is MGHRA and CDR2 YSYEKL. Trimming cost V 1 base and J 3 bases, with 15 bases left between them. In nucleotides, the CDR3 is TGCGCCAGCAGCCAAGCGCGGGGGGGCGCGCACACTGAAGCTTTCTTT. Protein: CASSQARGGAHTEAFF.

V gene TRBV7-9 combines with J gene TRBJ1-4, with 8 bases fitting TRBD1. The germline V gene encodes CDR1 SEHNR and CDR2 FQNEAQ (reference sequence). There are 16 residues in the CDR3. The V gene end was trimmed by 1 base and the J gene end by 3 bases; junction bases not matched to a gene: 4. The CDR3: CASSLGQGRSNEKLFF. The CDR3 DNA follows: TGTGCCAGCAGCTTAGGACAGGGGCGCTCTAATGAAAAACTGTTTTTT.

The chain links TRBV6-1 to TRBJ2-3; D is perhaps TRBD1 (6 bases). The length of the CDR3 is 16 residues. Looked up from germline, CDR1 is MNHNS and CDR2 is SASEGT. Trimming shortened V by 1 base and J by 0 bases, and 11 bases separated the two germline ends. This CDR3 is CASSEVQGLSTDTQYF. The CDR3 nucleotides are TGTGCCAGCAGTGAAGTACAGGGTTTGAGCACAGATACGCAGTATTTT.

The genes are TRBV9 and TRBJ2-2, with D perhaps matching TRBD2 (6 bases). Trimming took off 4 bases at V and 6 bases at J, with 13 bases between the two ends. This CDR3 has 14 residues. CDR1 is SGDLS and CDR2 is YYNGEE in the germline V gene. CDR3 amino acids: CASSTSGSPGELFF. The DNA of the CDR3 is TGTGCCAGCAGCACATCCGGGAGTCCCGGGGAGCTGTTTTTT.

This chain connects TRBV6-1 to TRBJ2-3, with 7 positions matching TRBD1. The length of the CDR3 is 16 residues. Germline CDR1 MNHNS, CDR2 SASEGT. The V segment lost 2 bases and the J segment 4 bases; nucleotides outside the gene matches: 9. CDR3 DNA: TGTGCCAGCAGTGAACCAACAGGGGTAAGAGCAGATACGCAGTATTTT. As protein: CASSEPTGVRADTQYF.

The J gene is TRBJ1-2, the V gene TRBV12-3 or TRBV12-4; D gene uncertain. This CDR3 spans 13 amino acids. V gave up 2 bases and J gave up 7 bases, with 11 bases separating them. The CDR3 coding sequence is TGTGCCAGCAGTTTACTGCAGGTTGGTGGCTACACCTTC. It codes for CASSLLQVGGYTF.

The chain couples TRBV7-2 to TRBJ1-1, with 9 bases lining up with TRBD1. Trimming cost V 4 bases and J 5 bases; bases outside gene matches: 5. This CDR3 region has 14 residues. The germline V gene has CDR1 SGHTA and CDR2 FQGNSA. CDR3 nucleotide sequence: TGTGCCAGCAGCTCGGGACAGGGCCGGACTGAAGCTTTCTTT. As protein: CASSSGQGRTEAFF.

V gene TRBV5-1 combines with J gene TRBJ2-7, with D perhaps TRBD1 (5 bases). V lost 9 bases, J lost 3 bases, and 16 bases lay in between. Germline assignment: CDR1 SGHRS and CDR2 YFSETQ. This CDR3 region has 13 residues. CDR3 in DNA: TGCGCCACCCGCCTTGAAACAGGCTACGAGCAGTACTTC. This gives the protein CATRLETGYEQYF.

The chain carries TRBV19 and TRBJ2-3; D assignment may be TRBD1 or TRBD2 (5 bases each). Between the trimmed V and J ends, which lost 7 bases and 2 bases, there was a span of 13 bases. CDR1 and CDR2 from the germline V gene are LNHDA and SQIVND (reference sequence). This CDR3 has 14 amino acids. Written as DNA, the CDR3 is TGTGCCAGTAAAACAGGAGGCCTCACAGATACGCAGTATTTT. Protein: CASKTGGLTDTQYF.